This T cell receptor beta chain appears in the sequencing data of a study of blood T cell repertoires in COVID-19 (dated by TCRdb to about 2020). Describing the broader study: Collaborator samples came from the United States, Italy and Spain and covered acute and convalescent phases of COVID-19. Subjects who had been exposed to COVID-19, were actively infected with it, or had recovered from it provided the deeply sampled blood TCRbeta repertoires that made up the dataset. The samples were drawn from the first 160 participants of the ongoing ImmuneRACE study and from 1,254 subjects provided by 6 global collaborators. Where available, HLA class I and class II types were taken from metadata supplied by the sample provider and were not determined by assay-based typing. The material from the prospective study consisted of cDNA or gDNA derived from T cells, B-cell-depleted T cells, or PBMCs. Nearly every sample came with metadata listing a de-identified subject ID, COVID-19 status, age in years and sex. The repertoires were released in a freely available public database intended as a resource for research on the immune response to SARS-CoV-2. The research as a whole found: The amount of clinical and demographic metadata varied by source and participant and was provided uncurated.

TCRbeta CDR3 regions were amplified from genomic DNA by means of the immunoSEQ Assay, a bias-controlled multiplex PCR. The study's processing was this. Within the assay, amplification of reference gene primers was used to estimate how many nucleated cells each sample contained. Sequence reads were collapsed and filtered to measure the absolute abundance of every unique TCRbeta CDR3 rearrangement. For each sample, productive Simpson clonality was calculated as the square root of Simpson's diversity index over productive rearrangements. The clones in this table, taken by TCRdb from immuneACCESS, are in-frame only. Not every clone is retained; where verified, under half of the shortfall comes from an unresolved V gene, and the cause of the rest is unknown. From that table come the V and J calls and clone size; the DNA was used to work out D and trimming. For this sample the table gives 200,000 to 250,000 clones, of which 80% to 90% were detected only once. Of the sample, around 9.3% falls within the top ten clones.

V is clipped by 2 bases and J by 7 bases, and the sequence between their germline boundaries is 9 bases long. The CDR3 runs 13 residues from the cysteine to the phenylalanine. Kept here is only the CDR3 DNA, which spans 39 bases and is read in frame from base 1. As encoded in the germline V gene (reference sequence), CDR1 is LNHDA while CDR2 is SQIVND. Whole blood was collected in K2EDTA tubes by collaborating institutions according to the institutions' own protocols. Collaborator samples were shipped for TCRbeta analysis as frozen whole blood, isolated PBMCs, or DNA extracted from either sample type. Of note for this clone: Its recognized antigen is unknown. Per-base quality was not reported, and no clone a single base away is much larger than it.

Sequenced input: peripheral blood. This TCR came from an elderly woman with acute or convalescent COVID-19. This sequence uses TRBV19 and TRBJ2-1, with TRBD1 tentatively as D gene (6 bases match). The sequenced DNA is TGTGCCAGTAGTATAACAGGGCGGAATGAGCAGTTCTTC. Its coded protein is CASSITGRNEQFF.